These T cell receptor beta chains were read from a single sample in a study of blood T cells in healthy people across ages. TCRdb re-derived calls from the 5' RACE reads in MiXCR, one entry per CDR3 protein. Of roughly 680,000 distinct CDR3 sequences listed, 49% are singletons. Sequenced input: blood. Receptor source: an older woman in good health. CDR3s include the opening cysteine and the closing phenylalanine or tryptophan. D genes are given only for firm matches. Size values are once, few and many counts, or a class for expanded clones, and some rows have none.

CSASLGPPADTQYF,TGCAGTGCTAGCTTGGGACCTCCAGCAGATACGCAGTATTTT,.,.,TRBV20-1,TRBJ2-3
CASSIGQYNEQFF,TGTGCCAGTAGTATTGGACAGTACAATGAGCAGTTCTTC,.,.,TRBV19,TRBJ2-1
CAIGTGETQYF,TGTGCCATTGGGACAGGAGAGACCCAGTACTTC,.,TRBD1,TRBV10-3,TRBJ2-5
CASSVAGTGSHEQYF,TGTGCCAGCAGTGTCGCCGGGACAGGGAGCCACGAGCAGTACTTC,few,TRBD1,TRBV2,TRBJ2-7
CASSLAGDFNEQYF,TGCGCCAGCAGCTTAGCGGGAGACTTTAATGAGCAGTACTTC,.,TRBD2,TRBV5-1,TRBJ2-7
CASSATGTPADTQYF,TGTGCCAGCAGCGCAACCGGGACCCCCGCGGATACGCAGTATTTT,few,.,TRBV9,TRBJ2-3
CASSPVRDRVHEQYF,TGTGCCAGCTCACCAGTGCGGGACAGGGTACACGAGCAGTACTTC,.,TRBD1,TRBV18,TRBJ2-7
CASSQEWTNNEQFF,TGTGCCAGCAGCCAAGAGTGGACTAACAATGAGCAGTTCTTC,few,.,TRBV3-1,TRBJ2-1
CATSRGLGANIQYF,TGTGCCACCAGCAGAGGGTTAGGGGCAAACATTCAGTACTTC,.,.,TRBV15,TRBJ2-4
CASSLDPGSLSRHEQYF,TGCGCCAGCAGCTTGGACCCCGGGAGTCTGAGCAGGCACGAGCAGTACTTC,.,.,TRBV5-1,TRBJ2-7
CASSLESSGAQETQYF,TGTGCCAGCAGCTTGGAATCTAGCGGGGCCCAAGAGACCCAGTACTTC,.,TRBD2,TRBV5-5,TRBJ2-5
CATSSRNGQDRQYF,TGTGCCACCAGCAGCCGAAACGGACAGGACCGGCAGTACTTC,few,TRBD1,TRBV15,TRBJ2-7
CASSLKSGNEQFF,TGTGCCAGCAGCTTAAAAAGCGGGAATGAGCAGTTCTTC,.,.,TRBV7-3,TRBJ2-1
CASRLLRDRKETQYF,TGTGCCAGCAGACTTCTCCGGGACAGGAAAGAGACCCAGTACTTC,few,TRBD1,TRBV6-2/TRBV6-3,TRBJ2-5
CASSQVTGASYEQYF,TGTGCCAGCAGCCAAGTAACAGGAGCTTCCTACGAGCAGTACTTC,.,.,TRBV4-2,TRBJ2-7
CASTSGDETQYF,TGTGCCAGCACCTCGGGGGACGAGACCCAGTACTTC,.,.,TRBV28,TRBJ2-5
CASSLRDRGGNYGYTF,TGCGCCAGCAGCCTCAGAGACAGGGGGGGAAACTATGGCTACACCTTC,few,TRBD1,TRBV4-3,TRBJ1-2
CASSLASLVYNEQFF,TGTGCCAGCAGCTTGGCCAGTCTAGTCTACAATGAACAGTTCTTC,once,.,TRBV5-5,TRBJ2-1
CASSYGWQTYNEQFF,TGTGCCAGCAGTTACGGTTGGCAGACCTACAATGAGCAGTTCTTC,.,.,TRBV6-2/TRBV6-3,TRBJ2-1
CASSTRRLANEQFF,TGTGCCAGCAGCACACGGCGACTAGCAAATGAGCAGTTCTTC,.,TRBD2,TRBV11-2,TRBJ2-1
CSAREAGGPNNEQYF,TGCAGTGCTAGAGAAGCGGGAGGGCCTAACAATGAGCAGTACTTC,.,TRBD2,TRBV20-1,TRBJ2-7
CAISESPFGNEKLFF,TGTGCCATCAGTGAGTCCCCGTTTGGAAATGAAAAACTGTTTTTT,.,.,TRBV10-3,TRBJ1-4
CASQGLSSSYEQYF,TGCGCCAGCCAGGGACTATCGAGCTCCTACGAGCAGTACTTC,few,TRBD2,TRBV5-1,TRBJ2-7
CAISETRPPSEQFF,TGTGCCATCAGTGAGACCAGACCACCCAGTGAGCAGTTCTTC,.,.,TRBV10-3,TRBJ2-1
CSAIHGASEAFF,TGCAGCGCCATCCACGGGGCCAGTGAAGCTTTCTTT,.,.,TRBV29-1,TRBJ1-1
CATSDPRGLDTQYF,TGTGCCACCAGTGACCCAAGAGGGCTGGATACGCAGTATTTT,.,.,TRBV24-1,TRBJ2-3
CASSFTGLDTQYF,TGTGCCAGCAGCTTTACAGGGTTAGATACGCAGTATTTT,.,.,TRBV11-3,TRBJ2-3
CASSDYHTSYNEQYF,TGTGCCAGCAGCGATTACCACACCTCCTACAATGAGCAGTACTTC,.,.,TRBV9,TRBJ2-7
CSARGITGLEQYF,TGCAGTGCTAGAGGCATAACAGGGCTAGAGCAGTACTTC,few,.,TRBV20-1,TRBJ2-7
CSVDYGGEDTQYF,TGCAGCGTTGACTACGGGGGGGAAGATACGCAGTATTTT,.,TRBD2,TRBV29-1,TRBJ2-3
CASILAGGGNEQFF,TGTGCCAGCATTTTAGCGGGAGGGGGAAATGAGCAGTTCTTC,.,TRBD2,TRBV27,TRBJ2-1
CSAGQSDGYTF,TGCAGCGCGGGACAGTCAGATGGCTACACCTTC,few,TRBD1,TRBV29-1,TRBJ1-2
CASSFHISGSAFSYEQYF,TGTGCCAGCAGCTTTCATATTAGCGGGAGCGCTTTTTCCTACGAGCAGTACTTC,.,TRBD2,TRBV5-4,TRBJ2-7
CATSRDRAAVVGEKLFF,TGTGCCACCAGCAGAGATAGGGCTGCTGTGGTGGGTGAAAAACTGTTTTTT,.,.,TRBV15,TRBJ1-4
CSANVALAEQQFF,TGCAGTGCAAACGTCGCACTAGCGGAACAGCAGTTCTTC,many,TRBD2,TRBV20-1,TRBJ2-1
CSARDDPNSPLHF,TGCAGTGCTAGAGATGACCCAAATTCACCCCTCCACTTT,.,.,TRBV20-1,TRBJ1-6
CASSPDRVRSYEQYF,TGTGCCAGCAGCCCGGACAGGGTGCGTTCCTACGAGCAGTACTTC,few,TRBD1,TRBV7-2,TRBJ2-7
CSARSPKGNQPQHF,TGCAGTGCTAGATCCCCGAAAGGGAATCAGCCCCAGCATTTT,.,.,TRBV20-1,TRBJ1-5
CASSRSFNNEQFF,TGTGCCAGCAGCCGTTCTTTTAATAATGAGCAGTTCTTC,few,.,TRBV7-2,TRBJ2-1
CATSDLRTGSSYNEQFF,TGTGCCACCAGTGATTTGAGGACAGGGAGCTCCTACAATGAGCAGTTCTTC,.,TRBD1,TRBV24-1,TRBJ2-1
CSAGASGRADGNEQYF,TGCAGTGCTGGAGCTAGCGGGAGGGCCGATGGGAATGAGCAGTACTTC,.,TRBD2,TRBV20-1,TRBJ2-7